A single sample gave rise to the 21 T cell receptor beta chains below, sequenced in a study of shared clonotypes between healthy human individuals. Terminally differentiated effector memory CD45RA+ cells were excluded by CCR7 positive selection of CD45RO-negative cells. Data came from immunoSEQ multiplex PCR; TCRdb stores just in-frame clones and leaves some out. This table holds 2 million or so clones, 85% to 95% found once. Sequences were obtained from naive CD8+ T cells sorted from blood. Every receptor here comes from a man between 18 and 35 years old in good health.

This clone was seen once. The rearrangement uses TRBV5-6 and TRBJ2-3; the D is unclear. Germline V gene lookup returns CDR1 SGHDT and CDR2 YYEEEE. The CDR3 contains 13 residues. V was clipped by 6 bases and J by 6 bases, with 14 bases between them. In DNA, the CDR3 is TGTGCCAGCATGACACCTAGTCATGATACGCAGTATTTT. Encoded protein: CASMTPSHDTQYF.

The V gene is TRBV28, the J gene TRBJ2-3; D gene unclear. Germline V gene sequence: CDR1 MDHEN, CDR2 SYDVKM. This CDR3 is 15 amino acids long. The germline V and J ends were trimmed by 3 bases and 0 bases, with 10 bases remaining between them. The CDR3 region is CASSLLRQSTDTQYF. CDR3 coding DNA: TGTGCCAGCAGTTTGTTAAGGCAAAGCACAGATACGCAGTATTTT.

In regard to this clone: An end of the junction differs from the germline gene, which may be a read error. The chain uses TRBV27 and TRBJ2-5, with D tentatively TRBD1 or TRBD2 (5 bases each). This CDR3 has 14 residues. CDR1 MNHEY and CDR2 SMNVEV come from the germline V gene (reference sequence). Here the CDR3 reads CASSFVGTQGTQYF. CDR3 nucleotides: TGTGCCAGCAGTTTTGTAGGGACCCAAGGGACCCAGTACTTC.

This chain uses TRBV27 with TRBJ1-5; 7 bases fit TRBD1. The CDR3 sequence is 15 residues long. Losses at the gene ends were 6 bases for V and 5 bases for J; bases not matched to a gene: 10. CDR1 MNHEY and CDR2 SMNVEV come from the germline V gene (reference sequence). The CDR3 here is CASSSGTDGYQPQHF. The CDR3 region has the DNA TGTGCCAGCAGCTCCGGGACAGATGGTTATCAGCCCCAGCATTTT.

J is TRBJ2-2 and V is TRBV19, with a possible D match to TRBD1 (5 bases). There are 15 residues in the CDR3. The germline V and J ends were trimmed by 3 bases and 3 bases, with 11 bases remaining between them. Germline values: CDR1 LNHDA, CDR2 SQIVND (reference sequence). The CDR3 region is CASSIQGQDTGELFF. The CDR3 nucleotides read TGTGCCAGTAGTATTCAGGGTCAGGACACCGGGGAGCTGTTTTTT.

The chain has TRBV2 and TRBJ2-5; 8 bases map to TRBD2. Germline-derived CDR1 and CDR2 are SNHLY and FYNNEI. V shed 4 bases and J 4 bases; nucleotides not matched to a gene: 11. The CDR3 loop spans 16 amino acids. The DNA for the CDR3 is TGTGCCAGCAGTGTTTCGACGGGAGGGCCGTTAGAGACCCAGTACTTC. This encodes CASSVSTGGPLETQYF. The full variable domain, with the rest looked up from reference TRBV2 and TRBJ2-5, is EPEVTQTPSHQVTQMGQEVILRCVPISNHLYFYWYRQILGQKVEFLVSFYNNEISEKSEIFDDQFSVERPDGSNFTLKIRSTKLEDSAMYFCASSVSTGGPLETQYFGPGTRLLVL.

The table lists this clone with a count of one. The chain carries TRBV4-3 and TRBJ2-2; TRBD1 aligns across 10 bases. The junction had 9 bases not matched to a gene; V was cut back by 0 bases and J by 5 bases. The CDR3 extends over 18 amino acids. Germline V gives CDR1 LGHNA, CDR2 YSLEER. The CDR3 loop is CASSQEASGTGVTGELFF. CDR3 nucleotides: TGCGCCAGCAGCCAAGAGGCCTCCGGGACAGGGGTTACCGGGGAGCTGTTTTTT.

The rearrangement links TRBV4-3 to TRBJ2-5; 10 bases fit TRBD1. Germline V gives CDR1 LGHNA, CDR2 YSLEER. The CDR3 covers 16 residues. V trimming: 4 bases; J trimming: 4 bases; junction bases outside the gene matches: 9. The CDR3 DNA reads as TGCGCCAGCAGCCTCGTGTGGGACAGGGGAGGAGAGACCCAGTACTTC. It is translated as CASSLVWDRGGETQYF.

The chain links TRBV10-2 to TRBJ1-6; possibly TRBD1 for D (6 bases). Trimming removed 2 bases at V and 10 bases at J, with 6 bases between. This CDR3 is built from 12 residues. From germline, CDR1 is WSHSY and CDR2 SAAADI. The CDR3 region has the DNA TGCGCCAGCAGTGAGAGGGGGTCACCCCTCCACTTT. This sequence encodes CASSERGSPLHF.

The CDR3 nucleotides read TGTGCCAGCTACTTAGCGGGAGGATCCGATACGCAGTATTTT. This gives the protein CASYLAGGSDTQYF. The chain joins TRBV27 to TRBJ2-3, with 10 bases fitting TRBD2. Trimming removed 8 bases from V and 6 bases from J; junction bases left unmatched: 8. Germline V lookup: CDR1 MNHEY, CDR2 SMNVEV (reference sequence). The CDR3 is made up of 14 amino acids.

This chain links TRBV4-1 with TRBJ2-2; 11 bases fit TRBD1. The V segment lost 0 bases and the J segment 3 bases; nucleotides outside the gene matches: 0. The CDR3 has 16 amino acids. Germline V gene lookup returns CDR1 MGHRA and CDR2 YSYEKL. CDR3 sequence (DNA): TGCGCCAGCAGCCAAGAGGGACAGGGGGACACCGGGGAGCTGTTTTTT. It codes for CASSQEGQGDTGELFF.

V is TRBV19 and J is TRBJ2-1; D unresolved. This CDR3 contains 12 residues. Trimming left V 8 bases short and J 1 base short, with 6 bases between. Germline V gene sequence: CDR1 LNHDA, CDR2 SQIVND (reference sequence). The CDR3 sequence is CASGRSYNEQFF. CDR3 nucleotide sequence: TGTGCCAGTGGACGGTCCTACAATGAGCAGTTCTTC.

The V gene is TRBV28, the J gene TRBJ1-5, with D maybe TRBD1 (5 bases). This CDR3 has 14 residues. Germline CDR1 is MDHEN and CDR2 is SYDVKM. V lost 8 bases and J 0 bases, leaving 11 bases between the germline ends. In DNA form, the CDR3 reads TGTGCCAGCGCGACGGGGGATAGCAATCAGCCCCAGCATTTT. It specifies CASATGDSNQPQHF.

CDR3 sequence: CASSPLGGGGYEQYF. CDR3 DNA: TGCGCCAGCAGCCCCCTTGGGGGGGGCGGGTACGAGCAGTACTTC. The chain joins TRBV4-1 to TRBJ2-7; tentatively, D is TRBD2 (7 bases). The germline V gene encodes CDR1 MGHRA and CDR2 YSYEKL. The CDR3 extends over 15 amino acids. Trimming removed 4 bases at V and 4 bases at J, with 17 bases between.

The CDR3 region has the DNA TGCGCCAGCAGCTGGATTCAGACAGGAGCCACCTACAATGAGCAGTTCTTC. It translates to CASSWIQTGATYNEQFF. The J gene is TRBJ2-1, the V gene TRBV5-1, with D possibly TRBD1 on 6 matching bases. The CDR3 runs to 17 residues. Trimming removed 3 bases at V and 2 bases at J, with 18 bases between. Germline CDR1 and CDR2: SGHRS and YFSETQ.

This clone was seen once. The CDR3 nucleotides read TGTGCCAGCAGGGGGCCCGAGGCTGACACCGGGGAGCTGTTTTTT. Protein: CASRGPEADTGELFF. The chain recombines TRBV14 with TRBJ2-2, with D possibly TRBD1 on 5 matching bases. Germline-derived CDR1 and CDR2 are SGHDN and FVKESK. The CDR3 is made up of 15 amino acids. The V gene lost 6 bases and the J gene lost 3 bases, with 14 bases spanning the gap.

The chain uses TRBV10-3 and TRBJ2-3; 8 nucleotides match TRBD1. V lost 6 bases and J lost 3; bases outside the gene matches: 5. Germline V CDR1 and CDR2: ENHRY, SYGVKD. The CDR3 consists of 14 residues. The CDR3 protein is CAIRAGGSTDTQYF. Written as DNA, the CDR3 is TGTGCCATCAGGGCAGGGGGCTCGACAGATACGCAGTATTTT.

The chain is built from TRBV28 and TRBJ2-1; no reliable D call. The CDR3 spans 16 residues. Germline CDR1 and CDR2: MDHEN and SYDVKM. V lost 5 bases to trimming and J lost 1 base, with 15 bases between them. In DNA, the CDR3 is TGTGCCAGCAGTCCAAGAACGACGAGTTCCTACAATGAGCAGTTCTTC. Translation gives CASSPRTTSSYNEQFF.

This chain joins TRBV29-1 and TRBJ2-1; either TRBD1 or TRBD2 may fit D (6 bases each). This CDR3 spans 15 amino acids. The germline gives CDR1 SQVTM, CDR2 ANQGSEA. V lost 2 bases, J lost 4 bases, and 15 bases lay in between. In DNA form, the CDR3 reads TGCAGCGTTGAATCTTTCCGGGGGCAGTACAATGAGCAGTTCTTC. Its protein product is CSVESFRGQYNEQFF.

This clone was counted between two and nine times. The chain employs TRBV10-3 and TRBJ1-6; no reliable D call. This CDR3 contains 14 residues. The germline V gene encodes CDR1 ENHRY and CDR2 SYGVKD. Trimming cost V 3 bases and J 8 bases, with 11 bases left between them. Written as DNA, the CDR3 is TGTGCCATCAGTGAACGAGCACCGGATTCACCCCTCCACTTT. The encoded protein is CAISERAPDSPLHF.

The chain employs TRBV5-6 and TRBJ1-2; D is possibly TRBD1 (5 bases). The CDR3 sequence is 15 residues long. The V gene lost 0 bases and the J gene lost 4 bases, with 13 bases spanning the gap. CDR1 is SGHDT, CDR2 YYEEEE, per germline. This CDR3 is CASSLGQGWGYGYTF. DNA for the CDR3: TGTGCCAGCAGCTTGGGGCAGGGCTGGGGCTATGGCTACACCTTC.